Listed here are 9 T cell receptor beta chains from one sample, sequenced in a study of cytomegalovirus exposure and HLA in healthy donors. 13 Jbeta primers and 60 Vbeta primers were used for the PCR. This table comes from immunoSEQ multiplex PCR, and its TCRdb copy is limited to in-frame clones, with some not included. The profile shows roughly 140,000 clones, roughly four fifths of them singletons. The source material was PBMCs. The receptors were gathered from a male donor in good health and CMV-seronegative.

This clone was counted between two and nine times. V gene TRBV7-2 combines with J gene TRBJ2-3; 7 nucleotides match TRBD2. This CDR3 contains 16 residues. Germline trimming cut 2 bases from V and 6 bases from J; bases unmatched to any gene: 11. Germline V gene lookup returns CDR1 SGHTA and CDR2 FQGNSA. The CDR3 DNA is TGTGCCAGCAGCTTAAATAGTGCGGGGGATAGTGATACGCAGTATTTT. It translates to CASSLNSAGDSDTQYF.

A word on this clone: Mismatch with germline at one junction end may stem from a read error. CDR3 in amino acids: CASSSGVKGAYHF. CDR3 nucleotides: TGTGCCAGCAGTTCCGGCGTGAAGGGGGCCTATCATTTC. This chain connects TRBV6-6 to TRBJ2-7, with TRBD1 matching over 7 bases. Germline V gives CDR1 MNHNY, CDR2 SVGAGI (reference sequence). This CDR3 contains 13 residues.

The genes are TRBV6-1 and TRBJ2-7; TRBD1 is a possible D gene (5 bases). The ends were cut back, 6 bases at V and 1 base at J, with 10 bases in the middle. Germline V gene sequence: CDR1 MNHNS, CDR2 SASEGT. The CDR3 consists of 13 residues. The CDR3 sequence is CASRRTGSYEQYF. In nucleotides, the CDR3 is TGTGCCAGCAGGCGTACAGGTTCCTACGAGCAGTACTTC.

This chain connects TRBV7-4 to TRBJ1-1; 9 bases line up with TRBD1. The CDR3 is 16 amino acids. Germline loops: CDR1 SGHVT, CDR2 SQSDAQ. V shed 2 bases and J 0 bases; nucleotides not matched to a gene: 4. The CDR3 here is CASSLPGQGLNTEAFF. The DNA for the CDR3 is TGTGCCAGCAGCTTACCGGGACAGGGTTTGAACACTGAAGCTTTCTTT.

The chain recombines TRBV28 with TRBJ2-4, with a tentative D call TRBD1 (6 bases). The CDR3 has 14 amino acids. With 4 bases removed from V and 5 bases from J, the gap between germline ends came to 12 bases. The V gene's germline CDR1 is MDHEN and CDR2 SYDVKM. CDR3 sequence: CASSSQTGQNIQYF. Written as DNA, the CDR3 is TGTGCCAGCAGTTCCCAGACAGGACAAAACATTCAGTACTTC.

This chain uses TRBV7-2 with TRBJ1-5; D possibly corresponds to TRBD1 (5 bases). Germline assignment: CDR1 SGHTA and CDR2 FQGNSA. Trimming took off 4 bases at V and 7 bases at J, with 11 bases between the two ends. The CDR3 is 13 amino acids. DNA for the CDR3: TGTGCCAGCAGCTCGCAGGGCGTGCAGCCCCAGCATTTT. It encodes CASSSQGVQPQHF. The complete variable domain, with remaining parts taken from reference TRBV7-2 and TRBJ1-5, reads GAGVSQSPSNKVTEKGKDVELRCDPISGHTALYWYRQSLGQGLEFLIYFQGNSAPDKSGLPSDRFSAERTGGSVSTLTIQRTQQEDSAVYLCASSSQGVQPQHFGDGTRLSIL.

This clone has more than one count but fewer than ten. V usage is TRBV23-1 and J usage is TRBJ2-7; possibly TRBD1 for D (5 bases). TRBV23-1 carries the ORF label, with uncertain function. The CDR3 is 16 amino acids. V lost 3 bases and J lost 4, with 19 bases in between. CDR3 sequence (DNA): TGCGCCAGCAGTCAGTTTCCAGGGCCCAGGTTTTACGAGCAGTACTTC. The encoded protein is CASSQFPGPRFYEQYF.

The chain is built from TRBV6-1 and TRBJ1-2; TRBD1 might be the D (5 bases). The CDR3 loop spans 16 amino acids. V was trimmed by 2 bases and J by 3 bases, leaving 16 bases between them. Germline V gene lookup returns CDR1 MNHNS and CDR2 SASEGT. CDR3: CASSEYGGATYYGYTF. CDR3 DNA: TGTGCCAGCAGTGAATACGGAGGGGCAACCTACTATGGCTACACCTTC.

This rearrangement joins TRBV5-5 to TRBJ1-1; TRBD1 is a possible D gene (6 bases). V was pared by 5 bases and J by 0 bases, with 14 bases between. Germline assignment: CDR1 SGHKS and CDR2 YYEKEE (reference sequence). The CDR3 runs to 15 residues. The CDR3 loop is CASSFEGQMNTEAFF. CDR3 DNA: TGTGCCAGCAGTTTTGAAGGACAGATGAACACTGAAGCTTTCTTT.